The entry below gives a single TCR beta chain sequence along with its context. The data were produced by immunoSEQ multiplex PCR, yet TCRdb's version contains in-frame clones alone and is incomplete. The repertoire holds roughly 300,000 clones, with 85% as singletons. This entry belongs to a study of blood T cell repertoires in COVID-19. Turning to the study itself: Sites in the United States, Italy and Spain provided acute and convalescent COVID-19 samples.

Germline trimming cut 5 bases from V and 7 bases from J; bases unmatched to any gene: 12. There are 15 residues in the CDR3. In germline, CDR1 is MNHEY, CDR2 SVGAGI. The sequenced material came from peripheral blood. The receptor comes from a human donor in a cohort sampled during active COVID-19. V is TRBV6-5 and J is TRBJ1-2, with 8 bases that match TRBD1. The CDR3 nucleotides are TGTGCCAGCAGTCCTACAGGGGGGAGGAGGAGTGGCTACACCTTC. This gives the protein CASSPTGGRRSGYTF.